These 22 T cell receptor beta chains originate from one sample sequenced in a study of T cells in narcolepsy (dated by TCRdb to the late 2010s). Receptors were amplified or captured by the immunoSEQ multiplex PCR assay. Held by TCRdb, this immuneACCESS table contains in-frame sequences only and omits some clones. Under half of the omission traces to an unresolved V gene where checked; the cause of the rest is unknown. The sample table records approximately 20,000 clones; around 92% of these occur just once. Of the sample, under 1.3% is held by the ten largest clones. The sequencing input was CD45RA- memory CD4+ T cells from PBMCs. Interpreted using the paper, the cell subset or site label stands for: memory T cells sorted ex vivo from peripheral blood. These receptors all stem from a human donor with narcolepsy.

The chain is built from TRBV10-3 and TRBJ1-5, with TRBD1 identical over 7 bases. Germline V gene sequence: CDR1 ENHRY, CDR2 SYGVKD. The CDR3 length is 16 residues. Losses at the gene ends were 10 bases for V and 5 bases for J; bases not matched to a gene: 17. The DNA for the CDR3 is TGTGCCACATCGATGGGGGACGCCAGGGGGTATCAGCCCCAGCATTTT. This encodes CATSMGDARGYQPQHF.

This chain joins TRBV18 and TRBJ2-7; D perhaps matches TRBD2 (6 bases). V was cut by 4 bases and J by 0 bases, with 10 bases left in between. CDR1 is KGHSH and CDR2 is LQKENI in the germline V gene. This CDR3 is built from 14 residues. The CDR3 protein is CASSRGRLSYEQYF. The CDR3 DNA is TGTGCCAGCTCACGGGGGAGGCTCTCCTACGAGCAGTACTTC.

This chain connects TRBV27 to TRBJ1-2; D possibly corresponds to TRBD1 (5 bases). The CDR3 runs to 14 residues. Germline CDR1 and CDR2: MNHEY and SMNVEV (reference sequence). The V and J ends lost 6 bases and 6 bases respectively, with 17 bases between them. The DNA for the CDR3 is TGTGCCAGCAGATTGACGGGTAGGGGCCATGGCTACACCTTC. Translated, it gives CASRLTGRGHGYTF.

The chain has TRBV5-3 and TRBJ2-2; D call uncertain. TRBV5-3 is marked as an open reading frame, function uncertain. The germline V and J ends were trimmed by 4 bases and 6 bases, with 19 bases remaining between them. The CDR3 loop spans 16 amino acids. This CDR3 is CARSLVQAKMAGELFF. The CDR3 DNA reads as TGTGCCAGAAGCCTGGTGCAGGCTAAGATGGCCGGGGAGCTGTTTTTT.

This clone was observed once. The genes are TRBV4-3 and TRBJ1-5, with D unclear. The ends were cut back, 0 bases at V and 0 bases at J, with 9 bases in the middle. The CDR3 runs to 16 residues. In germline, CDR1 is LGHNA, CDR2 YSLEER. The CDR3 region is CASSQDADYSNQPQHF. CDR3 coding DNA: TGCGCCAGCAGCCAAGATGCAGACTATAGCAATCAGCCCCAGCATTTT.

The chain uses TRBV4-2 and TRBJ2-1, with 10 bases that match TRBD2. Germline V lookup: CDR1 LGHNA, CDR2 YNFKEQ. The V and J ends lost 1 base and 4 bases, in that order; junction bases with no gene match: 4. The CDR3 extends over 16 amino acids. The CDR3 spells CASSQGWTSGYNEQFF. DNA for the CDR3: TGTGCCAGCAGCCAAGGGTGGACTAGCGGTTACAATGAGCAGTTCTTC.

The chain employs TRBV5-1 and TRBJ2-1, with 7 bases fitting TRBD2. Germline trimming cut 4 bases from V and 7 bases from J; bases unmatched to any gene: 8. Germline values: CDR1 SGHRS, CDR2 YFSETQ. The CDR3 runs 14 residues. As DNA, the CDR3 is TGCGCCAGCAGCGCCAGCGGGACGGGGAATGAGCAGTTCTTC. Translated: CASSASGTGNEQFF.

The chain links TRBV11-1 to TRBJ1-1; no definite D call. V lost 1 base and J lost 0, with 9 bases in between. Per germline, CDR1 SGHAT and CDR2 FQDESV (reference sequence). The CDR3 contains 15 residues. In DNA, the CDR3 is TGTGCCAGCAGCTTAGGAGCTCAGTTGAACACTGAAGCTTTCTTT. It encodes CASSLGAQLNTEAFF.

CDR3 in amino acids: CAWSTGPGPQHF. CDR3 nucleotide sequence: TGTGCCTGGAGCACCGGTCCGGGGCCCCAGCATTTT. The gene calls are TRBV30 and TRBJ1-5; no firm D call. The germline CDR1 and CDR2 sequences are GTSNPN and SVGIG (reference sequence). V was trimmed by 3 bases and J by 9 bases, leaving 12 bases between them. The CDR3 sequence is 12 residues long.

The V and J genes are TRBV20-1 and TRBJ1-2, with D uncertain. Germline V lookup: CDR1 DFQATT, CDR2 SNEGSKA (reference sequence). CDR3 length: 10 residues. V lost 8 bases, J lost 4 bases, and 8 bases lay in between. In nucleotides, the CDR3 is TGCAGTCAACAGCTCTATGGCTACACCTTC. Translation gives CSQQLYGYTF.

The rearrangement joins TRBV25-1 to TRBJ2-1; 7 nucleotides line up with TRBD1. Germline values: CDR1 MGHDK, CDR2 SYGVNS. This CDR3 is 16 amino acids long. V shed 3 bases, J shed 0 bases, and the junction held 5 bases outside the gene matches. CDR3 nucleotide sequence: TGTGCCAGCAGTGACACGTGGGACAGCTCCTACAATGAGCAGTTCTTC. Translated: CASSDTWDSSYNEQFF.

This clone was seen just once. The chain carries TRBV21-1 and TRBJ2-1; the D segment call TRBD2 is taken from the table without a DNA check. TRBV21-1 is given as a pseudogene. This CDR3 comprises 14 residues. Written as DNA, the CDR3 is TGTGCCAGCAGCAAAAGAGAAAGATACAATGAGCAGTTCTTC. Encoded protein: CASSKRERYNEQFF.

The CDR3 reads CASSSNADSGNTIYF. CDR3 in DNA: TGTGCCAGTAGTTCTAACGCCGACTCTGGAAACACCATATATTTT. The chain employs TRBV19 and TRBJ1-3; D unclear. CDR3 length equals 15 residues. V dropped 5 bases and J dropped 0 bases, with 11 bases sitting between them. The germline gives CDR1 LNHDA, CDR2 SQIVND (reference sequence).

The chain is built from TRBV6-1 and TRBJ2-7; D possibly corresponds to TRBD1 (5 bases). The germline V gene encodes CDR1 MNHNS and CDR2 SASEGT. The CDR3 consists of 13 residues. Trimming pared 6 bases from V and 0 bases from J, leaving 9 bases between. The CDR3 DNA reads as TGTGCCAGCAGCCCGACAGCCTCCTACGAGCAGTACTTC. Its translation is CASSPTASYEQYF.

Of note for this clone: This same CDR3 is encoded by further DNA sequences in the sample. The rearrangement joins TRBV7-2 to TRBJ1-1; maybe TRBD1 (6 bases). V shed 1 base and J shed 2 bases, with 8 bases lying between them. The CDR3 totals 14 residues. Germline CDR1 reads SGHTA; CDR2 reads FQGNSA. The CDR3, as DNA: TGTGCCAGCAGCTTAGTGGGGGGCAACACTGAAGCTTTCTTT. Translating it yields CASSLVGGNTEAFF.

The chain links TRBV9 to TRBJ1-6, with D unclear. CDR3 length: 15 residues. Deletions cut 3 bases from V and 3 bases from J, with 10 bases between. Per germline, CDR1 SGDLS and CDR2 YYNGEE. The CDR3 DNA follows: TGTGCCAGCAGCGGGTCGGGCTTCTATAATTCACCCCTCCACTTT. Translated: CASSGSGFYNSPLHF.

V usage is TRBV9 and J usage is TRBJ1-5, with 7 bases lining up with TRBD1. The CDR3 has 13 residues. Germline assignment: CDR1 SGDLS and CDR2 YYNGEE. V lost 6 bases and J lost 7; bases outside the gene matches: 7. The chain's CDR3 is CASNTGEGQPQHF. The DNA of the CDR3 is TGTGCCAGCAACACAGGGGAGGGCCAGCCCCAGCATTTT.

V gene TRBV11-2 combines with J gene TRBJ2-4, with D possibly matching TRBD2 (5 bases). The V gene lost 1 base and the J gene lost 0 bases, with 10 bases spanning the gap. Germline CDR1 is SGHAT and CDR2 is FQNNGV. The CDR3 has 16 residues. The DNA of the CDR3 is TGTGCCAGCAGCTTAGGGGCGGGTTTAGCCAAAAACATTCAGTACTTC. Its protein is CASSLGAGLAKNIQYF.

The rearrangement joins TRBV28 to TRBJ2-1, with D possibly being TRBD2 (7 bases). The V end lost 3 bases, the J end lost 8 bases, and 14 bases lay between the germline ends. CDR3 length: 14 residues. Germline CDR1 is MDHEN and CDR2 is SYDVKM. The CDR3 loop reads CASSLWGGGYEQFF. The CDR3, as DNA: TGTGCCAGCAGTTTGTGGGGGGGCGGATATGAGCAGTTCTTC.

This clone was seen once. As DNA, the CDR3 is TGTGCCAGCAGTTTATCGGGGGGGTACTACGAGCAGTACTTC. Protein: CASSLSGGYYEQYF. The rearrangement uses TRBV28 and TRBJ2-7, with TRBD2 matching over 8 bases. In germline, CDR1 is MDHEN, CDR2 SYDVKM. Trimming cost V 1 base and J 3 bases; bases outside gene matches: 2. This CDR3 comprises 14 residues.

J is TRBJ2-6 and V is TRBV4-1, with 7 nucleotides matching TRBD2. V dropped 0 bases and J dropped 2; count of bases not matched to a gene: 1. The CDR3 runs to 16 residues. Germline V gene lookup returns CDR1 MGHRA and CDR2 YSYEKL. In nucleotides, the CDR3 is TGCGCCAGCAGCCAAGATGCGGGAGCTGGGGCCAACGTCCTGACTTTC. Its translation is CASSQDAGAGANVLTF.

This chain joins TRBV27 and TRBJ2-5; D is unresolved. V lost 5 bases to trimming and J lost 5 bases, with 12 bases between them. The CDR3 has 13 amino acids. Germline lookup yields CDR1 MNHEY and CDR2 SMNVEV (reference sequence). CDR3 sequence reads: CASSRARTETQYF. As DNA, the CDR3 is TGTGCCAGCAGTCGCGCCAGAACGGAGACCCAGTACTTC.